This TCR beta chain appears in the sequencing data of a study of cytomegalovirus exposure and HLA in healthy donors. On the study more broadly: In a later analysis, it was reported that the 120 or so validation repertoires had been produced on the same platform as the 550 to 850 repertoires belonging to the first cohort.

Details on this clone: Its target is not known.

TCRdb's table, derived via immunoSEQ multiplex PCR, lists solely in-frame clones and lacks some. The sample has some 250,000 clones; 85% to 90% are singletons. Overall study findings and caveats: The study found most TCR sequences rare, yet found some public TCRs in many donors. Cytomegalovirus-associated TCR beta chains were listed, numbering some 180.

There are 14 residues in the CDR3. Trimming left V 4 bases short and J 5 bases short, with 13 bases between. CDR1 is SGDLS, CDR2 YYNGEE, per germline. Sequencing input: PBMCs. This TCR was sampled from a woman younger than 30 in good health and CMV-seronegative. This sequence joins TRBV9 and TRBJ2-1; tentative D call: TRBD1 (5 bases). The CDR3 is CASSTRLTDNEQFF. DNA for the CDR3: TGTGCCAGCAGCACCCGACTGACAGACAATGAGCAGTTCTTC.